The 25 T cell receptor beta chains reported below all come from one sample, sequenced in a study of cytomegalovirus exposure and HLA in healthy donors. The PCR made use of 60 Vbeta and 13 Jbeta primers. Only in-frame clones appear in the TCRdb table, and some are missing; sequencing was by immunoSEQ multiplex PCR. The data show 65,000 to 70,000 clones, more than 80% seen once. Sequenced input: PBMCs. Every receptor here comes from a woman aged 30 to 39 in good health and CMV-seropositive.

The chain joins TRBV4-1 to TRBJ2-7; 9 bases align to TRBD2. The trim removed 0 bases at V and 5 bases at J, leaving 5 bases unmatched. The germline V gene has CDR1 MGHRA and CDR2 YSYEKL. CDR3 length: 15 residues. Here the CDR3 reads CASSQDASGKNEQYF. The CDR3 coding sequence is TGCGCCAGCAGCCAAGATGCTAGCGGGAAGAACGAGCAGTACTTC.

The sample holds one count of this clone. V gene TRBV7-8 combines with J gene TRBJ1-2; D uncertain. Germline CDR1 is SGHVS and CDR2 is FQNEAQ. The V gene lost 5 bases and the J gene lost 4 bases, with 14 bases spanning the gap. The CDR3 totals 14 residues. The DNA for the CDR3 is TGTGCCAGCAGCCCCGGGGAAGTGAGCTATGGCTACACCTTC. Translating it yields CASSPGEVSYGYTF.

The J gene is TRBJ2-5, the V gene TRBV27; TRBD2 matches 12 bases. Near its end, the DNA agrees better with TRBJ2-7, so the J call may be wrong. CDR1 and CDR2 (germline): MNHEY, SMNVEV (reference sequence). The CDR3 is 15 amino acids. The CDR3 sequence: CASSLAGGPSYEQYF. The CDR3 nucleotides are TGTGCCAGCAGTCTAGCGGGAGGGCCGTCCTACGAGCAGTACTTC.

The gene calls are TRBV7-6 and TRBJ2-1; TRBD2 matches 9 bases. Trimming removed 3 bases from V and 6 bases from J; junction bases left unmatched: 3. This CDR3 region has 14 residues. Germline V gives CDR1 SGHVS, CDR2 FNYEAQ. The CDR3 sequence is CASSFSAGGNEQFF. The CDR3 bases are TGTGCCAGCAGCTTCTCAGCGGGAGGCAATGAGCAGTTCTTC.

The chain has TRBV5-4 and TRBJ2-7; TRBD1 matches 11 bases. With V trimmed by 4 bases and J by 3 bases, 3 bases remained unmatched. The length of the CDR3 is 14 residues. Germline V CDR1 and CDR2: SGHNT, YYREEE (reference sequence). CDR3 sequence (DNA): TGTGCCAGCAGCGCGGGGACAGGGGGCTACGAGCAGTACTTC. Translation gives CASSAGTGGYEQYF.

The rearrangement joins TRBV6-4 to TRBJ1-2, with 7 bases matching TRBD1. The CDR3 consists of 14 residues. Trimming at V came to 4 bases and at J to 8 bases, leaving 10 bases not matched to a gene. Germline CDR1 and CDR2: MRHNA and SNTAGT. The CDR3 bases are TGTGCCAGCAGTGCAACCGGGACAGTAGGAGGCTACACCTTC. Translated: CASSATGTVGGYTF.

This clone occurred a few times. CDR3 residues: CAWSVGLMNTEAFF. The DNA of the CDR3 is TGTGCCTGGAGTGTAGGACTGATGAACACTGAAGCTTTCTTT. The chain recombines TRBV30 with TRBJ1-1; D call uncertain. CDR1 and CDR2 from the germline V gene are GTSNPN and SVGIG (reference sequence). V was trimmed by 0 bases and J by 0 bases, leaving 8 bases between them. This CDR3 has 14 residues.

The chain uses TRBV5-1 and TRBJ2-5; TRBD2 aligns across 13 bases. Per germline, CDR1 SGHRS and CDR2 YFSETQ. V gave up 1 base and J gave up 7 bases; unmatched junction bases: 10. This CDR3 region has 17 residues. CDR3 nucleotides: TGCGCCAGCAGCTTGCAACTAGCGGGAGGGTCGGTGGTGACCCAGTACTTC. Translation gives CASSLQLAGGSVVTQYF.

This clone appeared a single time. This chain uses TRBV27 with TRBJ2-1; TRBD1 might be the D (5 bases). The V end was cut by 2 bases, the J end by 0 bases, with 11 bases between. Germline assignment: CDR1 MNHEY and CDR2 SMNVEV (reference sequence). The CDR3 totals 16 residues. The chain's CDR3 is CASSLEGHSSYNEQFF. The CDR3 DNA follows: TGTGCCAGCAGTTTAGAAGGACACAGCTCCTACAATGAGCAGTTCTTC.

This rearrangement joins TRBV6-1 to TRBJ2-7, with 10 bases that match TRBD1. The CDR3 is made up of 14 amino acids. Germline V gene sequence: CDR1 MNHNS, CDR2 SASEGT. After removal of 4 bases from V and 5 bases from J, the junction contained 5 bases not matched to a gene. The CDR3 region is CASSVRQGANEQYF. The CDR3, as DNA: TGTGCCAGCAGTGTCAGACAGGGGGCCAACGAGCAGTACTTC.

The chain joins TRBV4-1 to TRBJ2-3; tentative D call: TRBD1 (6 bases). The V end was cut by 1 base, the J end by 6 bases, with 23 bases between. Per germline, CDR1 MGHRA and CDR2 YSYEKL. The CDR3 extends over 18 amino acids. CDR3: CASSQGASTGRKRDTQYF. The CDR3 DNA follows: TGCGCCAGCAGCCAAGGGGCCAGCACAGGGAGAAAGAGGGATACGCAGTATTTT.

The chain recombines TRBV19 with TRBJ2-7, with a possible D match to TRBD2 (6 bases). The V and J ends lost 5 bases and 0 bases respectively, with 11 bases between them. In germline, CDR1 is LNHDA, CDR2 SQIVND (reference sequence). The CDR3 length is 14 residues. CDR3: CASSFAGFSYEQYF. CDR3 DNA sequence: TGTGCCAGTAGTTTCGCGGGATTCTCCTACGAGCAGTACTTC.

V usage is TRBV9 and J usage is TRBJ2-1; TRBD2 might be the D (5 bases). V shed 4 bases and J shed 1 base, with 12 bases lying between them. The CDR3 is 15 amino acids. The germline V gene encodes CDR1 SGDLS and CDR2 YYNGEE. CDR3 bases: TGTGCCAGCAGCACAACCGGCGGGTCCTACAATGAGCAGTTCTTC. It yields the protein CASSTTGGSYNEQFF.

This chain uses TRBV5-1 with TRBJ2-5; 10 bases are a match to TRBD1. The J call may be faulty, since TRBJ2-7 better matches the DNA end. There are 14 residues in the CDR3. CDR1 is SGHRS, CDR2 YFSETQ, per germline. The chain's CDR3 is CASSLGTGAYEQYF. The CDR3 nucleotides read TGCGCCAGCAGCTTAGGGACAGGGGCCTACGAGCAGTACTTC.

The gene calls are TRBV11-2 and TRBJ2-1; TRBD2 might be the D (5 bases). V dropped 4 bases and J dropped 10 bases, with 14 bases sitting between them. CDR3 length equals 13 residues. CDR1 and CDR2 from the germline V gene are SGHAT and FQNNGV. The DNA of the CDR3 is TGTGCCAGCAGCTCCAGCGGCCGTCGAGAGCAGTTCTTC. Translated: CASSSSGRREQFF.

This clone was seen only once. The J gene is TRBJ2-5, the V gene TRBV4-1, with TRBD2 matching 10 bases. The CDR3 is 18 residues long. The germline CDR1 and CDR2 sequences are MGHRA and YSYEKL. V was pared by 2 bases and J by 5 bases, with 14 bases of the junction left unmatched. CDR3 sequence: CASSQFGASGRSGETQYF. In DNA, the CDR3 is TGCGCCAGCAGCCAATTCGGGGCTAGCGGGAGATCTGGCGAGACCCAGTACTTC.

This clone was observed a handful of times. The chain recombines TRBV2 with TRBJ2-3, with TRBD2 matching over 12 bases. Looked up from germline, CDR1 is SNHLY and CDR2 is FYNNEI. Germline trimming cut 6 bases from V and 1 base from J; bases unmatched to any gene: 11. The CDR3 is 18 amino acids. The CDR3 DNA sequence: TGTGCCAGCAGATTTCCGACTAGCGGGAGTAGGGGCACAGATACGCAGTATTTT. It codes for CASRFPTSGSRGTDTQYF.

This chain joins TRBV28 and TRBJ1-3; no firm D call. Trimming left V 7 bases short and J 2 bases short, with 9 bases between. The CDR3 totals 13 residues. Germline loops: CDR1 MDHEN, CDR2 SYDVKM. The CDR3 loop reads CASKEFAGNTIYF. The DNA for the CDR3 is TGTGCCAGCAAGGAGTTTGCTGGAAACACCATATATTTT.

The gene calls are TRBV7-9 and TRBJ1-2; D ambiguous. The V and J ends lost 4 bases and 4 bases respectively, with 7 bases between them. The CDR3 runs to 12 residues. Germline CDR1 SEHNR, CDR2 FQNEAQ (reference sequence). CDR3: CASSYSPYGYTF. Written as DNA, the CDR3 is TGTGCCAGCAGCTACTCACCCTATGGCTACACCTTC.

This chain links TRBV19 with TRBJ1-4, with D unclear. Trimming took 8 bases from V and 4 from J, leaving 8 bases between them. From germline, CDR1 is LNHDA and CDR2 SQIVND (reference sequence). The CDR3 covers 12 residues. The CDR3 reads CASSGSNEKLFF. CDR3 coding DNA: TGTGCCAGTTCTGGGAGTAATGAAAAACTGTTTTTT.

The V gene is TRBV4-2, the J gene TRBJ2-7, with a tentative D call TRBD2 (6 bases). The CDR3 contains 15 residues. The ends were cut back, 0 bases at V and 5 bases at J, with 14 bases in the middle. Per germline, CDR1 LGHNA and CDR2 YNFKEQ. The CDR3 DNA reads TGTGCCAGCAGCCAAGATCTTGGAGGGGAGGACGAGCAGTACTTC. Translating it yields CASSQDLGGEDEQYF.

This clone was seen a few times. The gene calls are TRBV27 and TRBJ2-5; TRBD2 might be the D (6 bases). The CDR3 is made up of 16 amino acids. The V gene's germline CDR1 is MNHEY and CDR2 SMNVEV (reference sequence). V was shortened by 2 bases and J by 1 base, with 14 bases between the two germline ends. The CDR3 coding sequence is TGTGCCAGCAGTTTAACCCCTCCCGGGGGCCAAGAGACCCAGTACTTC. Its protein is CASSLTPPGGQETQYF.

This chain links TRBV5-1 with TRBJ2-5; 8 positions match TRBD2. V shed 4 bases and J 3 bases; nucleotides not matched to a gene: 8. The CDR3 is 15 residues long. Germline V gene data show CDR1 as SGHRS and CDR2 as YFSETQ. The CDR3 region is CASSLSGAGEETQYF. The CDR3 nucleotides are TGCGCCAGCAGCCTCTCAGGAGCGGGAGAAGAGACCCAGTACTTC.

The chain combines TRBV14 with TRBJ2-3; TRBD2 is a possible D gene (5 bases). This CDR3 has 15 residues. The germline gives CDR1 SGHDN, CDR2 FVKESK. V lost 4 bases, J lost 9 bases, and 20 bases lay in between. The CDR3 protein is CASSPGSRVWVTQYF. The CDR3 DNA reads TGTGCCAGCAGCCCGGGGTCTCGGGTCTGGGTGACGCAGTATTTT.

CDR3 DNA sequence: TGCGCCAGCAAACGGGAGTCGAGTAGAAATCAGCCCCAGCATTTT. Translation: CASKRESSRNQPQHF. The rearrangement links TRBV10-1 to TRBJ1-5; no definite D call. The germline V gene has CDR1 WNHNN and CDR2 SYGVQD (reference sequence). CDR3 size: 15 residues. Between the trimmed V and J ends, which lost 7 bases and 4 bases, there was a span of 17 bases.